These 24 T cell receptor beta chains originate from one sample sequenced in a study of regulatory T cells in long-lasting Graves disease (dated by TCRdb to the early 2020s). The label giving this sample's time point can be read as: newly diagnosed GD, antithyroid drugs for less than 3 months. RNA was extracted from PBMCs in TRIzol for both TCR sequencing and RNA sequencing. Preparation of the library involved multiplex PCR. The run used an Illumina HiSeq 4000. To build TCR beta libraries, CDR3 regions were amplified by Arm-PCR using iRepertoire HTBI primers. Through fastp at Q25 and MiXCR, TCRdb rebuilt clones from the public reads, retaining in-frame beta chains. Entries that share a CDR3 protein sequence are merged under the most common genes and DNA. Within this sample are about 610,000 distinct CDR3 sequences, with roughly a sixth of them counted one time only. The ten largest clones take up around 13% of the sample.

The data were also submitted as part of a second study, on T cells in Graves' hyperthyroidism and ophthalmopathy.

The sample consisted of peripheral blood mononuclear cells (PBMCs), taken at new diagnosis, from a patient treated with antithyroid drugs. The receptors stem from a man aged 18 to 30 with Graves disease. Donor details come from another sample of the same person, matched by shared clones.

To note about this clonotype: A much more abundant neighbour one base away suggests this may be a read error. The CDR3 nucleotides read TGTGCCAGCAGCGGAGGGGCCTCGTACACTGAAGCTTTCTTT. This sequence encodes CASSGGASYTEAFF. The chain couples TRBV6-2 or TRBV6-3 to TRBJ1-1; TRBD1 might be the D (5 bases). The CDR3 consists of 14 residues. From germline, CDR1 is MNHEY and CDR2 SVGEGT. V dropped 6 bases and J dropped 3 bases, with 14 bases sitting between them.

Only a few counts were recorded for this clonotype. The V call is TRBV19, the J call TRBJ1-5, with a weak D call TRBD1 (6 bases). The CDR3 totals 15 residues. Deletions cut 3 bases from V and 4 bases from J, with 13 bases between. Germline CDR1 and CDR2: LNHDA and SQIVND (reference sequence). CDR3 sequence (DNA): TGTGCCAGTAGTATGCAGGGGAGGGAGAATCAGCCCCAGCATTTT. This encodes CASSMQGRENQPQHF.

The chain has TRBV20-1 and TRBJ2-7; 14 bases are a match to TRBD2. Germline-derived CDR1 and CDR2 are DFQATT and SNEGSKA (reference sequence). Unmatched junction bases numbered 15, after V lost 6 bases and J lost 5 bases. The CDR3 is 17 residues long. CDR3: CSATGLAGEVRVHEQYF. DNA of the CDR3: TGCAGTGCCACGGGACTAGCGGGAGAGGTCCGTGTGCACGAGCAGTACTTC.

J is TRBJ2-3 and V is TRBV14; unclear D gene. The CDR3 is 13 residues long. CDR1 SGHDN and CDR2 FVKESK come from the germline V gene. The V gene lost 1 base and the J gene lost 3 bases, with 5 bases spanning the gap. The CDR3 coding sequence is TGTGCCAGCAGCCAAGGGCGGACAGATACGCAGTATTTT. It specifies CASSQGRTDTQYF.

This chain joins TRBV6-2 or TRBV6-3 and TRBJ1-6; tentatively, D is TRBD1 (5 bases). Trimming removed 0 bases at V and 7 bases at J, with 10 bases between. Germline CDR1 MNHEY, CDR2 SVGEGT. This CDR3 spans 15 amino acids. The DNA of the CDR3 is TGTGCCAGCAGTTACTCCGACAGTACAAATTCACCCCTCCACTTT. Its protein product is CASSYSDSTNSPLHF.

This clonotype was recorded a few times. One base away lies a much larger clone, so this may be a sequencing read error. The chain links TRBV9 to TRBJ2-5, with D unresolved. Germline lookup yields CDR1 SGDLS and CDR2 YYNGEE. V lost 2 bases and J lost 0, with 2 bases in between. The CDR3 runs 12 residues. CDR3 sequence reads: CASSVDQETQYF. DNA for the CDR3: TGTGCCAGCAGCGTCGACCAAGAGACCCAGTACTTC.

This clonotype was counted a few times. The chain has TRBV10-3 and TRBJ1-3; 9 nucleotides align to TRBD1. J was trimmed by 0 bases and V by 6 bases; bases with no gene match: 6. Germline CDR1 ENHRY, CDR2 SYGVKD. CDR3 length equals 16 residues. CDR3 sequence reads: CAISRDRAPSGNTIYF. The DNA of the CDR3 is TGTGCCATCAGCCGGGACAGGGCTCCCTCTGGAAACACCATATATTTT.

This clonotype was counted many times. The chain joins TRBV29-1 to TRBJ1-1, with TRBD1 as a possible D gene (6 bases). Trimming stripped 3 bases from V and 0 bases from J, with 14 bases between. The CDR3 is made up of 15 amino acids. Germline CDR1 reads SQVTM; CDR2 reads ANQGSEA. CDR3 nucleotide sequence: TGCAGCGTTGAGTTTGGGGGGCACCTGAACACTGAAGCTTTCTTT. Encoded protein: CSVEFGGHLNTEAFF.

This clonotype has at least ten counts. This chain links TRBV2 with TRBJ1-2; possible D gene TRBD1, 6 bases. Deletions cut 3 bases from V and 5 bases from J, with 13 bases between. In germline, CDR1 is SNHLY, CDR2 FYNNEI. This CDR3 comprises 14 residues. The CDR3 DNA reads TGTGCCAGCAGTGAGGACAGTGCAGTTTATGGCTACACCTTC. It translates to CASSEDSAVYGYTF.

Details on this clonotype: At one of its ends the junction is not consistent with the germline gene, which may arise from a read error. The CDR3 here is CASSQESSLAGGFRRSGEQFF. DNA for the CDR3: TGCGCCAGCAGCCAGGAATCTTCTTTAGCGGGAGGATTCCGAAGGTCCGGTGAGCAGTTCTTC. This chain joins TRBV7-9 and TRBJ2-1, with 10 bases lining up with TRBD2. The CDR3 totals 21 residues. CDR1 SEHNR and CDR2 FQNEAQ come from the germline V gene (reference sequence).

CDR3 residues: CAWSRRGVNEKLFF. The CDR3 nucleotides read TGTGCCTGGAGCCGTAGGGGTGTGAATGAAAAACTGTTTTTT. This sequence joins TRBV30 and TRBJ1-4; possible D gene TRBD1, 5 bases. CDR1 GTSNPN and CDR2 SVGIG come from the germline V gene (reference sequence). There are 14 residues in the CDR3. Trimming shortened V by 3 bases and J by 5 bases, and 13 bases separated the two germline ends.

This clonotype has only a few counts. This chain joins TRBV6-2 or TRBV6-3 and TRBJ1-5; a possible D gene is TRBD1 (5 bases). Germline values: CDR1 MNHEY, CDR2 SVGEGT. The V end lost 0 bases, the J end lost 5 bases, and 8 bases lay between the germline ends. The CDR3 loop spans 14 amino acids. Written as DNA, the CDR3 is TGTGCCAGCAGTTACTCGACAGAAGATCAGCCCCAGCATTTT. It encodes CASSYSTEDQPQHF.

The chain couples TRBV5-5 to TRBJ2-2; D not certain. This CDR3 comprises 15 residues. Trimming removed 2 bases from V and 6 bases from J, with 14 bases in between. Germline V gene lookup returns CDR1 SGHKS and CDR2 YYEKEE (reference sequence). The CDR3 region has the DNA TGTGCCAGCAGCTTCGGCCCGGATGGCGCCGGGGAGCTGTTTTTT. It yields the protein CASSFGPDGAGELFF.

This clonotype has more than one count but fewer than ten. The chain couples TRBV27 to TRBJ2-1, with unresolved D. CDR1 MNHEY and CDR2 SMNVEV come from the germline V gene (reference sequence). This CDR3 is built from 14 residues. V lost 6 bases, J lost 1 base, and 10 bases lay in between. CDR3 in DNA: TGTGCCAGCAGCCTATCAATGTCCTACAATGAGCAGTTCTTC. Its translation: CASSLSMSYNEQFF.

This sequence joins TRBV3-1 and TRBJ2-6; 8 bases are shared with TRBD1. The germline V gene encodes CDR1 LGHDT and CDR2 YNNKEL (reference sequence). The CDR3 extends over 19 amino acids. V dropped 4 bases and J dropped 4; count of bases not matched to a gene: 15. CDR3 residues: CASSPSDRAAPLGANVLTF. The CDR3 region has the DNA TGTGCCAGCAGCCCGTCGGACAGGGCGGCCCCTCTGGGGGCCAACGTCCTGACTTTC.

This clonotype has ten or more counts. Sequence at one end of the junction differs from germline and may be a read error. The genes are TRBV7-3 and TRBJ2-1, with D possibly TRBD2 on 6 matching bases. This CDR3 is 12 amino acids long. Germline V gives CDR1 SGHTA, CDR2 FQGTGA. CDR3 residues: CASSVTGTAQFF. Here the CDR3 DNA reads TGTGCCAGCAGCGTAACCGGGACTGCCCAGTTCTTC.

This clonotype turned up a few times. J is TRBJ2-1 and V is TRBV11-3; 9 bases are shared with TRBD2. The CDR3 length is 15 residues. V shed 5 bases, J shed 4 bases, and the junction held 6 bases outside the gene matches. CDR1 and CDR2 from the germline V gene are SGHNT and YENEEA. The CDR3 DNA sequence: TGTGCCAGCAGCCAGACTAGCGGAGAATACAATGAGCAGTTCTTC. Encoded protein: CASSQTSGEYNEQFF.

In its sample, this clonotype was seen many times. This sequence joins TRBV7-9 and TRBJ2-7; no clear D. CDR1 and CDR2 (germline): SEHNR, FQNEAQ (reference sequence). The CDR3 runs 14 residues. Deletions cut 2 bases from V and 2 bases from J, with 10 bases between. The CDR3 region is CASSLITEAYEQYF. CDR3 DNA: TGTGCCAGCAGCTTAATTACAGAGGCCTACGAGCAGTACTTC. Using reference TRBV7-9 and TRBJ2-7 for the parts outside the CDR3, the full variable domain is DTGVSQNPRHKITKRGQNVTFRCDPISEHNRLYWYRQTLGQGPEFLTYFQNEAQLEKSRLLSDRFSAERPKGSFSTLEIQRTEQGDSAMYLCASSLITEAYEQYFGPGTRLTVT.

This clonotype was observed at least ten times. The rearrangement links TRBV5-1 to TRBJ2-1; 8 nucleotides match TRBD2. Per germline, CDR1 SGHRS and CDR2 YFSETQ. There are 14 residues in the CDR3. V shed 7 bases and J 5 bases; nucleotides not matched to a gene: 8. The CDR3 spells CASGTGTRDNEQFF. The CDR3 DNA is TGCGCCAGCGGGACTGGGACTAGAGACAATGAGCAGTTCTTC.

This clonotype was observed a handful of times. This rearrangement joins TRBV2 to TRBJ2-7, with D possibly TRBD2 on 7 matching bases. The V end lost 2 bases, the J end lost 6 bases, and 17 bases lay between the germline ends. CDR1 is SNHLY, CDR2 FYNNEI, per germline. The length of the CDR3 is 15 residues. The CDR3 sequence: CASSERGTGGSEQYF. DNA for the CDR3: TGTGCCAGCAGTGAAAGGGGGACGGGCGGGAGCGAGCAGTACTTC.

The chain is built from TRBV18 and TRBJ1-2; the D is unclear. The CDR3 has 12 residues. V was trimmed by 4 bases and J by 8 bases, leaving 11 bases between them. Per germline, CDR1 KGHSH and CDR2 LQKENI. CDR3 protein: CASSRGEEGYTF. For the CDR3, the DNA is TGTGCCAGCTCACGGGGTGAGGAAGGCTACACCTTC.

Many counts were recorded for this clonotype. The V and J genes are TRBV30 and TRBJ1-5; 10 bases map to TRBD1. The CDR3 extends over 13 amino acids. The ends lost 1 base at V and 7 bases at J; junction bases unmatched: 1. CDR1 and CDR2 from the germline V gene are GTSNPN and SVGIG (reference sequence). The CDR3 sequence: CAWSADRGQPQHF. CDR3 nucleotide sequence: TGTGCCTGGAGTGCGGACAGGGGGCAGCCCCAGCATTTT.

This clonotype was recorded a few times. V gene TRBV28 combines with J gene TRBJ2-4, with D perhaps matching TRBD1 (6 bases). Per the germline V gene, CDR1 is MDHEN and CDR2 is SYDVKM. This CDR3 has 15 residues. V was pared by 3 bases and J by 2 bases, with 11 bases between. DNA of the CDR3: TGTGCCAGCAGTTTCACAGGGCGGCCCAAAAACATTCAGTACTTC. Encoded protein: CASSFTGRPKNIQYF. Full variable domain (remainder filled in from reference TRBV28 and TRBJ2-4): DVKVTQSSRYLVKRTGEKVFLECVQDMDHENMFWYRQDPGLGLRLIYFSYDVKMKEKGDIPEGYSVSREKKERFSLILESASTNQTSMYLCASSFTGRPKNIQYFGAGTRLSVL.

Ten or more counts support this clonotype. The V call is TRBV2, the J call TRBJ2-5; 7 nucleotides agree with TRBD1. This CDR3 spans 13 amino acids. V gave up 6 bases and J gave up 2 bases; unmatched junction bases: 3. Germline loops: CDR1 SNHLY, CDR2 FYNNEI. The CDR3 nucleotides read TGTGCCAGCAGCGGGACAGAACAAGAGACCCAGTACTTC. It codes for CASSGTEQETQYF.